These T cell receptor beta chains were read from a single sample in a study of shared clonotypes between healthy human individuals. The repertoire was sequenced with immunoSEQ multiplex PCR; TCRdb's copy has only in-frame clones and lacks some. The sample records 950,000 to 1,300,000 clones, around 74% being singletons. Sequenced input: memory CD4+ T cells sorted from blood. Receptors were obtained from a man between 18 and 35 years old in good health. The CDR3 runs from the conserved cysteine through the conserved F or W. D genes are given only for firm matches. Clone size appears in some rows only: once, few, many, or a class for an expanded clone.

clone size	V gene	D gene	J gene	CDR3 protein	CDR3 DNA
once	TRBV5-4	TRBD1	TRBJ2-7	CASSLIGGTGRLEQYF	TGTGCCAGCAGCCTCATTGGCGGGACAGGGCGGCTCGAGCAGTACTTC
-	TRBV10-3	-	TRBJ2-3	CAISESSTDTQYF	TGTGCCATCAGTGAGTCGAGCACAGATACGCAGTATTTT
-	TRBV7-3	-	TRBJ1-1	CASSHYSGPRGAFF	TGTGCCAGCAGCCACTATTCGGGCCCTAGGGGGGCTTTCTTT
-	TRBV5-4	-	TRBJ1-2	CASSPTRVDYGYTF	TGTGCCAGCAGCCCTACCAGGGTGGACTATGGCTACACCTTC
-	TRBV5-1	-	TRBJ1-6	CASSSTGGNSPLHF	TGCGCCAGCAGCTCTACCGGGGGAAATTCACCCCTCCACTTT
once	TRBV7-2	TRBD2	TRBJ2-3	CASSSPGSGRLAQYF	TGTGCCAGCAGCTCCCCAGGCAGCGGGAGGCTGGCGCAGTATTTT
-	TRBV27	-	TRBJ2-5	CASSSWYGETQYF	TGTGCCAGCAGTTCCTGGTACGGGGAGACCCAGTACTTC
-	TRBV5-5	TRBD2	TRBJ2-1	CASSRPTSGVSYNEQFF	TGTGCCAGCAGCCGACCGACTAGCGGAGTCTCCTACAATGAGCAGTTCTTC
-	TRBV5-6	TRBD1	TRBJ1-6	CASSLTGAYNSPLHF	TGTGCCAGCAGCTTGACAGGGGCCTATAATTCACCCCTCCACTTT
once	TRBV2	-	TRBJ1-4	CASSEAPKGGNEKLFF	TGTGCCAGCAGTGAAGCGCCCAAGGGGGGGAATGAAAAACTGTTTTTT
-	TRBV19	TRBD2	TRBJ2-1	CASSISSGGWNEQFF	TGTGCCAGTAGTATCTCTAGCGGGGGTTGGAATGAGCAGTTCTTC
-	TRBV2	-	TRBJ1-6	CASISGQALHF	TGTGCCAGCATCTCGGGTCAGGCCCTCCACTTT
-	TRBV18	-	TRBJ1-5	CASSPHRDQPQHF	TGTGCCAGCTCACCACACAGGGACCAGCCCCAGCATTTT
-	TRBV29-1	-	TRBJ2-5	CSVQTGTWIQETQYF	TGCAGCGTTCAAACCGGGACCTGGATCCAAGAGACCCAGTACTTC
-	TRBV5-1	-	TRBJ2-5	CASSPGTTTHQETQYF	TGCGCCAGCAGCCCAGGGACGACAACACACCAAGAGACCCAGTACTTC
-	TRBV2	-	TRBJ1-2	CASRQGTYGYTF	TGTGCCAGCAGGCAGGGTACCTATGGCTACACCTTC
-	TRBV6-1	-	TRBJ2-5	CASIRGAQGETQYF	TGTGCCAGCATCCGGGGGGCCCAAGGGGAGACCCAGTACTTC
-	TRBV10-2	-	TRBJ1-5	CASLGQPNQPQHF	TGCGCCAGCCTGGGGCAGCCTAATCAGCCCCAGCATTTT
-	TRBV28	TRBD1	TRBJ2-7	CASSGGQGFEQYF	TGTGCCAGCAGTGGTGGACAGGGTTTCGAGCAGTACTTC
few	TRBV7-9	-	TRBJ2-5	CASSQRPLASQETQYF	TGTGCCAGCAGCCAACGCCCCCTAGCGTCCCAAGAGACCCAGTACTTC
-	TRBV19	-	TRBJ2-7	CASSPELARHEQYF	TGTGCCAGTAGTCCCGAGCTAGCGAGGCACGAGCAGTACTTC
few	TRBV6-6	TRBD2	TRBJ2-3	CASSTAGAAQYF	TGTGCCAGCAGTACAGCGGGAGCGGCGCAGTATTTT
-	TRBV18	-	TRBJ2-5	CASSPLTLGTETQYF	TGTGCCAGCTCACCACTAACACTAGGCACCGAGACCCAGTACTTC
-	TRBV5-1	-	TRBJ1-1	CASTRVGTEAFF	TGTGCCAGCACAAGGGTGGGCACTGAAGCTTTCTTT
-	TRBV5-1	-	TRBJ2-1	CASLQGGGAHEQFF	TGCGCCAGCCTGCAGGGTGGCGGGGCGCATGAGCAGTTCTTC
-	TRBV30	-	TRBJ2-4	CAWSVQGLLKNIQYF	TGTGCCTGGAGTGTCCAGGGACTGCTAAAAAACATTCAGTACTTC
-	TRBV2	TRBD1	TRBJ2-7	CASSEEQGSSYEQYF	TGTGCCAGCAGTGAAGAACAGGGGTCCTCCTACGAGCAGTACTTC
-	TRBV7-8	-	TRBJ1-5	CASSYGANQPQHF	TGTGCCAGCAGCTACGGCGCCAATCAGCCCCAGCATTTT
-	TRBV20-1	-	TRBJ2-1	CSDGDYNEQFF	TGCAGTGACGGGGACTACAATGAGCAGTTCTTC
-	TRBV11-2	-	TRBJ2-3	CASSFSAGARTYSTDTQYF	TGTGCCAGCAGCTTTTCTGCGGGGGCCCGGACCTATAGCACAGATACGCAGTATTTT
few	TRBV7-9	-	TRBJ2-1	CASSPRGTPSNEQFF	TGTGCCAGCAGCCCAAGGGGGACCCCAAGCAATGAGCAGTTCTTC
few	TRBV5-1	TRBD2	TRBJ2-7	CASSPMPGLAGINEQYF	TGCGCCAGCAGCCCCATGCCGGGACTAGCGGGAATTAACGAGCAGTACTTC
-	TRBV28	-	TRBJ1-4	CATNSWGTTNEKLFF	TGTGCCACCAATTCGTGGGGCACAACTAATGAAAAACTGTTTTTT
-	TRBV29-1	-	TRBJ2-5	CSVVKGDGQTQYF	TGCAGCGTTGTGAAGGGGGACGGGCAGACCCAGTACTTC
once	TRBV7-2	-	TRBJ1-6	CASSLQIVSPLHF	TGTGCCAGCAGCCTCCAAATCGTTTCACCCCTCCACTTT
-	TRBV5-1	-	TRBJ2-3	CASSSQGTDTQYF	TGCGCCAGCAGCTCCCAAGGCACAGATACGCAGTATTTT
few	TRBV5-1	-	TRBJ1-3	CASSLNLSGNTIYF	TGCGCCAGCAGCTTGAATCTCTCTGGAAACACCATATATTTT
-	TRBV2	-	TRBJ1-6	CASFSGAGYNSPLHF	TGTGCCAGCTTCTCCGGGGCCGGCTATAATTCACCCCTCCACTTT
-	TRBV27	-	TRBJ1-5	CASSSIDSLNQPQHF	TGTGCCAGCAGTTCCATAGACAGCCTTAATCAGCCCCAGCATTTT
-	TRBV4-1	TRBD2	TRBJ2-1	CASSQIAGDESEQFF	TGCGCCAGCAGCCAAATAGCGGGAGATGAAAGTGAGCAGTTCTTC
few	TRBV19	-	TRBJ2-7	CASSIGAGFSGTLSSYEQYF	TGTGCCAGTAGTATAGGGGCTGGTTTCTCTGGGACACTGAGCTCCTACGAGCAGTACTTC
once	TRBV7-3	-	TRBJ2-2	CASSPGGAGELFF	TGTGCCAGCAGCCCCGGAGGAGCCGGGGAGCTGTTTTTT
-	TRBV12-1	-	TRBJ2-1	CASPGEGDEQFF	TGTGCCAGCCCCGGGGAGGGTGATGAGCAGTTCTTC
few	TRBV30	-	TRBJ1-2	CAWSRSAHYTF	TGTGCCTGGAGCAGGTCTGCCCACTACACCTTC
-	TRBV7-2	TRBD1	TRBJ2-7	CASSSGGSLYEQYF	TGTGCCAGCAGCTCAGGGGGCTCTCTGTACGAGCAGTACTTC
-	TRBV18	-	TRBJ1-6	CASSPLPGSYNSPLHF	TGTGCCAGCTCACCTCTCCCGGGCTCCTATAATTCACCCCTCCACTTT
-	TRBV27	-	TRBJ2-7	CASSFRETGSYEQYF	TGTGCCAGCAGTTTTAGGGAGACAGGTTCCTACGAGCAGTACTTC
-	TRBV5-6	-	TRBJ1-6	CASSLGRSSYNSPLHF	TGTGCCAGCAGCTTGGGCCGATCCTCCTATAATTCACCCCTCCACTTT
once	TRBV19	TRBD2	TRBJ2-5	CASRRTSGSPGETQYF	TGTGCCAGTAGGAGAACTAGCGGGTCCCCCGGGGAGACCCAGTACTTC
-	TRBV9	-	TRBJ2-2	CASSVGLASTGELFF	TGTGCCAGCAGCGTAGGTCTAGCGAGCACCGGGGAGCTGTTTTTT
-	TRBV18	-	TRBJ1-2	CASSLGSNYGYTF	TGTGCCAGCTCACTCGGGTCTAACTATGGCTACACCTTC
-	TRBV11-3	-	TRBJ1-3	CASSSGPGNTIYF	TGTGCCAGCAGCTCGGGACCGGGAAACACCATATATTTT
few	TRBV11-2	-	TRBJ1-1	CASSPPGGNTEAFF	TGTGCCAGCAGCCCGCCGGGGGGGAACACTGAAGCTTTCTTT
once	TRBV7-9	TRBD2	TRBJ2-3	CASSLVLAGGVDTQYF	TGTGCCAGCAGCTTAGTACTAGCGGGGGGCGTAGATACGCAGTATTTT
few	TRBV7-8	-	TRBJ2-5	CASSFGTSQETQYF	TGTGCCAGCAGCTTCGGGACGAGCCAAGAGACCCAGTACTTC
once	TRBV11-2	TRBD1	TRBJ2-7	CASSRYEQGAGYEQYF	TGTGCCAGCAGCCGCTACGAACAGGGGGCGGGCTACGAGCAGTACTTC
-	TRBV15	-	TRBJ2-7	CATSTRAAPYEQYF	TGTGCCACCAGCACCCGGGCCGCTCCCTACGAGCAGTACTTC
-	TRBV7-2	-	TRBJ2-7	CASGLPQGNNEQYF	TGTGCCAGCGGCCTACCCCAGGGGAATAACGAGCAGTACTTC
-	TRBV7-9	-	TRBJ2-5	CASSLLGVDQETQYF	TGTGCCAGCAGCCTACTAGGGGTGGACCAAGAGACCCAGTACTTC